This passage covers 15 T cell receptor beta chains from one sample sequenced in a study of T cell repertoires in cytomegalovirus infection. TCRdb passed the reads through MiXCR, listing each CDR3 protein once. Of around 490,000 distinct CDR3 sequences in the sample, 26% were seen once. Source material: PBMCs. These receptors originate from a human donor in good health (CMV status not recorded). Some clones in this sample may be carry-over from other donors' samples.

Written as DNA, the CDR3 is TGTGCCAGCAGCTTGGAGGGGTACGCCACTGAAGCTTTCTTT. This encodes CASSLEGYATEAFF. The chain employs TRBV7-2 and TRBJ1-1; tentative D call: TRBD1 (5 bases). CDR3 length equals 14 residues. Trimming took 3 bases from V and 4 from J, leaving 12 bases between them. Germline V gives CDR1 SGHTA, CDR2 FQGNSA.

This clonotype was observed a handful of times. The rearrangement links TRBV7-9 to TRBJ1-1; TRBD1 matches at 7 bases. This CDR3 spans 13 amino acids. V was pared by 4 bases and J by 7 bases, with 6 bases of the junction left unmatched. Germline-derived CDR1 and CDR2 are SEHNR and FQNEAQ (reference sequence). The CDR3 here is CASSYTGEIEAFF. The CDR3 DNA follows: TGTGCCAGCAGCTATACAGGGGAGATTGAAGCTTTCTTT. Filled out from reference TRBV7-9 and TRBJ1-1, the complete variable domain reads DTGVSQNPRHKITKRGQNVTFRCDPISEHNRLYWYRQTLGQGPEFLTYFQNEAQLEKSRLLSDRFSAERPKGSFSTLEIQRTEQGDSAMYLCASSYTGEIEAFFGQGTRLTVV.

This sequence joins TRBV27 and TRBJ2-1, with TRBD2 matching over 11 bases. CDR1 is MNHEY, CDR2 SMNVEV, per germline (reference sequence). The ends lost 5 bases at V and 7 bases at J; junction bases unmatched: 7. This CDR3 region has 15 residues. In DNA, the CDR3 is TGTGCCAGCAGTCGTACTAGCGGGAGAAGGAATGAGCAGTTCTTC. Translating gives CASSRTSGRRNEQFF.

The chain carries TRBV7-2 and TRBJ2-6; D gene unclear. Germline values: CDR1 SGHTA, CDR2 FQGNSA. The CDR3 has 18 amino acids. V was clipped by 5 bases and J by 1 base, with 18 bases between them. Here the CDR3 reads CASSPQSTLGSGANVLTF. The CDR3 bases are TGTGCCAGCAGCCCCCAATCGACTCTGGGATCTGGGGCCAACGTCCTGACTTTC.

Turning to this clonotype: Just one base apart from a much larger clone, this may be a read error. The chain recombines TRBV7-8 with TRBJ1-1, with 8 nucleotides matching TRBD1. The trim removed 5 bases at V and 6 bases at J, leaving 14 bases unmatched. Per the germline V gene, CDR1 is SGHVS and CDR2 is FQNEAQ. This CDR3 has 16 residues. The CDR3 sequence is CASSGRASTGDSEAFF. In nucleotides, the CDR3 is TGTGCCAGCAGCGGTAGAGCCTCGACAGGGGACTCTGAAGCTTTCTTT.

This clonotype was detected only a few times. The CDR3 DNA sequence: TGTGCCAGCAGCTTAACACAGACCCACACCGGGGAGCTGTTTTTT. Translating it yields CASSLTQTHTGELFF. The genes are TRBV7-9 and TRBJ2-2; D gene unclear. The CDR3 is made up of 15 amino acids. Deletions cut 2 bases from V and 3 bases from J, with 10 bases between. The germline gives CDR1 SEHNR, CDR2 FQNEAQ (reference sequence).

This clonotype was recorded a few times. The rearrangement uses TRBV7-9 and TRBJ1-1, with no clear D. With 3 bases removed from V and 6 bases from J, the gap between germline ends came to 11 bases. The CDR3 has 13 residues. CDR1 and CDR2 (germline): SEHNR, FQNEAQ (reference sequence). The CDR3 bases are TGTGCCAGCAGCTTTAGACAAACACCTGAAGCTTTCTTT. Protein product: CASSFRQTPEAFF.

The chain employs TRBV7-2 and TRBJ2-1; D unresolved. The germline CDR1 and CDR2 sequences are SGHTA and FQGNSA. The CDR3 length is 14 residues. Trimming pared 8 bases from V and 0 bases from J, leaving 11 bases between. In nucleotides, the CDR3 is TGTGCCAGCTTAGGGCAGAACTCCTACAATGAGCAGTTCTTC. Protein: CASLGQNSYNEQFF.

This clonotype was counted ten times or more. V gene TRBV7-2 combines with J gene TRBJ2-3, with D possibly matching TRBD2 (6 bases). The V end was cut by 1 base, the J end by 6 bases, with 14 bases between. Germline CDR1 is SGHTA and CDR2 is FQGNSA. The CDR3 covers 15 residues. This CDR3 reads CASSLEGLFHDTQYF. The DNA for the CDR3 is TGTGCCAGCAGCTTAGAGGGACTGTTTCACGATACGCAGTATTTT.

This clonotype was picked up many times. The V call is TRBV7-4, the J call TRBJ2-2, with 9 bases fitting TRBD2. The trim removed 8 bases at V and 0 bases at J, leaving 10 bases unmatched. This CDR3 is 17 amino acids long. The germline CDR1 and CDR2 sequences are SGHVT and SQSDAQ. Here the CDR3 DNA reads TGTGCCAGCGGGGCAGATAGCGGGAGAGCGAACACCGGGGAGCTGTTTTTT. This translates into CASGADSGRANTGELFF. The entire variable domain, with the rest obtained from reference TRBV7-4 and TRBJ2-2, is as follows: GAGVSQSPRYKVAKRGRDVALRCDSISGHVTLYWYRQTLGQGSEVLTYSQSDAQRDKSGRPSGRFSAERPERSVSTLKIQRTEQGDSAVYLCASGADSGRANTGELFFGEGSRLTVL.

This clonotype was seen a handful of times. The rearrangement joins TRBV10-3 to TRBJ2-1; TRBD2 is a possible D gene (5 bases). CDR3 length equals 12 residues. Germline V CDR1 and CDR2: ENHRY, SYGVKD. V lost 2 bases and J 8 bases, leaving 7 bases between the germline ends. CDR3 in DNA: TGTGCCATCAGTGAGCTGCGGGATGAGCAGTTCTTC. Amino acids: CAISELRDEQFF.

This CDR3 is CASSYRGSSSGELFF. Written as DNA, the CDR3 is TGTGCCAGCAGCTACCGAGGGTCCAGCTCTGGGGAGCTGTTTTTT. The V call is TRBV11-3, the J call TRBJ2-2; possible D gene TRBD2, 5 bases. Looked up from germline, CDR1 is SGHNT and CDR2 is YENEEA. The V end was cut by 4 bases, the J end by 8 bases, with 17 bases between. This CDR3 spans 15 amino acids.

V and J are TRBV5-1 and TRBJ1-1, with D maybe TRBD1 (6 bases). Germline values: CDR1 SGHRS, CDR2 YFSETQ. This CDR3 is 17 amino acids long. Trimming took off 0 bases at V and 4 bases at J, with 19 bases between the two ends. The CDR3 here is CASSLALGGRGSTEAFF. The CDR3 DNA follows: TGCGCCAGCAGCTTGGCATTAGGTGGCAGGGGAAGCACTGAAGCTTTCTTT.

This rearrangement joins TRBV6-1 to TRBJ2-2, with a possible D match to TRBD2 (6 bases). This CDR3 region has 15 residues. CDR1 and CDR2 (germline): MNHNS, SASEGT. V lost 3 bases and J 0 bases, leaving 8 bases between the germline ends. The CDR3 here is CASSEGGSNTGELFF. The CDR3 DNA follows: TGTGCCAGCAGTGAGGGGGGATCGAACACCGGGGAGCTGTTTTTT.

This clonotype was seen only a few times. The chain links TRBV5-5 to TRBJ1-4, with D possibly being TRBD1 (5 bases). CDR1 SGHKS and CDR2 YYEKEE come from the germline V gene (reference sequence). V lost 5 bases, J lost 0 bases, and 8 bases lay in between. This CDR3 contains 14 residues. The CDR3 spells CASSQQATNEKLFF. In nucleotides, the CDR3 is TGTGCCAGCAGTCAACAGGCAACTAATGAAAAACTGTTTTTT.